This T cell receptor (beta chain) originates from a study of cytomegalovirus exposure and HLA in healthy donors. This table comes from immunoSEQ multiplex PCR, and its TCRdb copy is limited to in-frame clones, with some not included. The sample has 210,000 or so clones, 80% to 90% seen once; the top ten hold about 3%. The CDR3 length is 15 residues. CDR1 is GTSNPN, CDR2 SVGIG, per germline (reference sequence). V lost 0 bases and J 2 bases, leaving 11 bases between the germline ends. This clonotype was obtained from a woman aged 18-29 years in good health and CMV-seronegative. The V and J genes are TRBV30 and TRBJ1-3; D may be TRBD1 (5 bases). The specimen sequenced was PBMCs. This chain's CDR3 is CAWSVSSGPGNTIYF. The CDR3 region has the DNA TGTGCCTGGAGTGTCTCCTCAGGGCCTGGAAACACCATATATTTT.